These 20 T cell receptor beta chains share one sample of origin, sequenced in a study of cytomegalovirus exposure and HLA in healthy donors. With 60 Vbeta and 13 Jbeta primers, the PCR was carried out. Using immunoSEQ multiplex PCR, the repertoire was profiled, and TCRdb retains in-frame clones only, with some absent. Among roughly 200,000 clones, around 77% were seen once, and the ten largest hold around 2.5%. The sequencing input was PBMCs. All receptors derive from a man in his sixties in good health and CMV-seronegative.

The CDR3 region has the DNA TGTGCCAGCAGTGAAAAGAGGAGAAAGAATGAAAAACTGTTTTTT. It specifies CASSEKRRKNEKLFF. The chain has TRBV6-1 and TRBJ1-4; D ambiguous. The V gene lost 2 bases and the J gene lost 5 bases, with 12 bases spanning the gap. The germline gives CDR1 MNHNS, CDR2 SASEGT. The CDR3 sequence is 15 residues long.

The sample holds one count of this clone. The chain links TRBV5-1 to TRBJ1-3; D is unclear. CDR3 length equals 13 residues. Germline V lookup: CDR1 SGHRS, CDR2 YFSETQ. Trimming took off 0 bases at V and 3 bases at J, with 4 bases between the two ends. CDR3 sequence reads: CASSLGGGNTIYF. The CDR3 DNA follows: TGCGCCAGCAGCTTGGGCGGTGGAAACACCATATATTTT.

J is TRBJ1-2 and V is TRBV27; 11 positions agree with TRBD1. The V and J ends lost 5 bases and 4 bases, in that order; junction bases with no gene match: 12. The germline V gene encodes CDR1 MNHEY and CDR2 SMNVEV (reference sequence). This CDR3 is 17 amino acids long. Written as DNA, the CDR3 is TGTGCCAGCAGTCGAGGGACAGGGGGTACTGGCCCCTATGGCTACACCTTC. It is translated as CASSRGTGGTGPYGYTF.

The rearrangement links TRBV6-4 to TRBJ1-1; 9 bases match TRBD1. Germline loops: CDR1 MRHNA, CDR2 SNTAGT. The CDR3 is 13 amino acids. After removal of 6 bases from V and 4 bases from J, the junction contained 3 bases not matched to a gene. CDR3: CASSRDRVTEAFF. The CDR3, as DNA: TGTGCCAGCAGCCGGGACAGGGTCACTGAAGCTTTCTTT.

This clone showed up just once. The chain is built from TRBV6-1 and TRBJ2-1; tentative D call: TRBD1 (5 bases). This CDR3 contains 11 residues. Per the germline V gene, CDR1 is MNHNS and CDR2 is SASEGT. Trimming pared 10 bases from V and 6 bases from J, leaving 10 bases between. CDR3: CAIYRGNEQFF. The CDR3 region has the DNA TGTGCCATTTATAGGGGCAATGAGCAGTTCTTC.

The genes are TRBV5-1 and TRBJ2-5, with 8 bases fitting TRBD1. This CDR3 region has 14 residues. Germline V lookup: CDR1 SGHRS, CDR2 YFSETQ. With V trimmed by 5 bases and J by 4 bases, 7 bases remained unmatched. CDR3 residues: CASRHRQGSETQYF. Here the CDR3 DNA reads TGCGCCAGCAGGCACAGACAGGGGTCAGAGACCCAGTACTTC.

The V call is TRBV18, the J call TRBJ1-1; D remains ambiguous. Germline V CDR1 and CDR2: KGHSH, LQKENI. Trimming pared 2 bases from V and 7 bases from J, leaving 11 bases between. This CDR3 is 13 amino acids long. CDR3 sequence (DNA): TGTGCCAGCTCACCAAAGGAGGGAGTTGAAGCTTTCTTT. Its protein product is CASSPKEGVEAFF.

This chain connects TRBV5-1 to TRBJ2-5; 8 bases align to TRBD1. This CDR3 is 14 amino acids long. Germline assignment: CDR1 SGHRS and CDR2 YFSETQ. V lost 3 bases and J lost 5; bases outside the gene matches: 6. CDR3 sequence: CASSSGQGFETQYF. CDR3 bases: TGCGCCAGCAGCTCAGGACAGGGTTTCGAGACCCAGTACTTC.

The chain couples TRBV5-8 to TRBJ2-3, with TRBD1 as a possible D gene (6 bases). Per the germline V gene, CDR1 is SGHTS and CDR2 is YDEGEE. The CDR3 has 15 residues. V dropped 0 bases and J dropped 3 bases, with 11 bases sitting between them. In nucleotides, the CDR3 is TGTGCCAGCAGCTTGGGCCAGGGGAAAACAGATACGCAGTATTTT. Translating gives CASSLGQGKTDTQYF.

This sequence joins TRBV5-8 and TRBJ2-3, with 10 bases lining up with TRBD1. Germline CDR1 is SGHTS and CDR2 is YDEGEE. The CDR3 consists of 15 residues. J gave up 2 bases and V 4 bases, and 4 bases lay outside the gene matches. As DNA, the CDR3 is TGTGCCAGCAGCCTCGACAGGGGGCTCACAGATACGCAGTATTTT. Protein sequence: CASSLDRGLTDTQYF.

V is TRBV7-6 and J is TRBJ2-5; 8 nucleotides agree with TRBD2. Germline lookup yields CDR1 SGHVS and CDR2 FNYEAQ. The junction had 5 bases not matched to a gene; V was cut back by 3 bases and J by 2 bases. CDR3 length: 15 amino acids. This chain's CDR3 is CASSFPRGEQETQYF. The CDR3 nucleotides are TGTGCCAGCAGCTTCCCGCGGGGGGAACAAGAGACCCAGTACTTC.

The CDR3 DNA reads as TGTGCCAGCAGCTTGGAACTAGCGGGAGGACGGGAGCAGTTCTTC. Encoded protein: CASSLELAGGREQFF. The rearrangement links TRBV5-4 to TRBJ2-1; TRBD2 matches at 12 bases. V was pared by 0 bases and J by 10 bases, with 5 bases of the junction left unmatched. The germline CDR1 and CDR2 sequences are SGHNT and YYREEE (reference sequence). CDR3 length equals 15 residues.

The chain carries TRBV30 and TRBJ2-7; D is possibly TRBD2 (7 bases). This CDR3 comprises 17 residues. The V gene's germline CDR1 is GTSNPN and CDR2 SVGIG (reference sequence). The V end lost 2 bases, the J end lost 2 bases, and 22 bases lay between the germline ends. The CDR3 DNA sequence: TGTGCCTGGAGTAGGGGGGGCGGGACCACTGGCCCCTACGAGCAGTACTTC. Amino acid sequence: CAWSRGGGTTGPYEQYF.

The gene calls are TRBV7-2 and TRBJ1-6; 7 bases align to TRBD1. CDR3 length: 15 residues. Germline CDR1 reads SGHTA; CDR2 reads FQGNSA. Trimming removed 1 base from V and 4 bases from J; junction bases left unmatched: 1. Written as DNA, the CDR3 is TGTGCCAGCAGCTTAGGACAGGGTTATAATTCACCCCTCCACTTT. Amino acids: CASSLGQGYNSPLHF.

This rearrangement joins TRBV7-9 to TRBJ1-2, with 7 bases fitting TRBD1. The CDR3 contains 14 residues. J was trimmed by 4 bases and V by 3 bases; bases with no gene match: 5. Germline V gene lookup returns CDR1 SEHNR and CDR2 FQNEAQ (reference sequence). The CDR3 sequence: CASSLDRIGYGYTF. As DNA, the CDR3 is TGTGCCAGCAGCTTGGACAGGATCGGCTATGGCTACACCTTC.

The chain combines TRBV10-3 with TRBJ2-2; a weak D match, TRBD1 (5 bases). The CDR3 runs to 16 residues. Looked up from germline, CDR1 is ENHRY and CDR2 is SYGVKD. Trimming left V 4 bases short and J 2 bases short, with 14 bases between. This CDR3 is CAISVEGAPNTGELFF. For the CDR3, the DNA is TGTGCCATCAGTGTCGAAGGGGCGCCTAACACCGGGGAGCTGTTTTTT.

This clone was seen more than once but under ten times. The V and J genes are TRBV5-5 and TRBJ2-3; TRBD1 matches at 8 bases. The CDR3 runs to 16 residues. V was clipped by 3 bases and J by 3 bases; unmatched bases: 9. Per the germline V gene, CDR1 is SGHKS and CDR2 is YYEKEE (reference sequence). CDR3 DNA sequence: TGTGCCAGCAGCTACTTCGGACAGGGTAGAACAGATACGCAGTATTTT. It encodes CASSYFGQGRTDTQYF. Full variable domain (outside the CDR3, taken from reference TRBV5-5 and TRBJ2-3): DAGVTQSPTHLIKTRGQQVTLRCSPISGHKSVSWYQQVLGQGPQFIFQYYEKEERGRGNFPDRFSARQFPNYSSELNVNALLLGDSALYLCASSYFGQGRTDTQYFGPGTRLTVL.

The rearrangement uses TRBV7-6 and TRBJ1-2, with a tentative D call TRBD1 (5 bases). Trimming cost V 5 bases and J 4 bases, with 14 bases left between them. This CDR3 region has 14 residues. Germline V gene lookup returns CDR1 SGHVS and CDR2 FNYEAQ. CDR3: CASSRLGGGYGYTF. The DNA of the CDR3 is TGTGCCAGCAGCCGCCTGGGGGGGGGCTATGGCTACACCTTC. The entire variable domain, with the rest obtained from reference TRBV7-6 and TRBJ1-2, is as follows: GAGVSQSPRYKVTKRGQDVALRCDPISGHVSLYWYRQALGQGPEFLTYFNYEAQQDKSGLPNDRFSAERPEGSISTLTIQRTEQRDSAMYRCASSRLGGGYGYTFGSGTRLTVV.

This chain uses TRBV6-1 with TRBJ2-7; D call uncertain. The CDR3 is 16 residues long. Germline V CDR1 and CDR2: MNHNS, SASEGT. With 0 bases removed from V and 4 bases from J, the gap between germline ends came to 16 bases. The CDR3 reads CASSEALPASGYEQYF. DNA of the CDR3: TGTGCCAGCAGTGAAGCGCTTCCGGCTAGTGGTTACGAGCAGTACTTC.

The chain uses TRBV2 and TRBJ2-7, with D perhaps matching TRBD1 (6 bases). Trimming took off 5 bases at V and 5 bases at J, with 19 bases between the two ends. The CDR3 covers 15 residues. From germline, CDR1 is SNHLY and CDR2 FYNNEI. DNA of the CDR3: TGTGCCAGCAGTCTATCTTACAGGGATGGTAACGAGCAGTACTTC. Its protein is CASSLSYRDGNEQYF.